The TCR beta chain under discussion was sequenced for a study of blood T cell repertoires in COVID-19. Assay: immunoSEQ multiplex PCR; the TCRdb copy retains only in-frame clones and omits some. The data contain roughly 250,000 clones, roughly 90% of them seen just once; the ten biggest clones take up roughly 7%. The CDR3 loop spans 14 amino acids. In germline, CDR1 is SNHLY, CDR2 FYNNEI. V lost 5 bases and J lost 3, with 11 bases in between. Sequenced material: peripheral blood. The TCR sequence derives from a man aged 55 to 70 who had recovered from COVID-19. V is TRBV2 and J is TRBJ1-5, with TRBD1 as a possible D gene (5 bases). Here the CDR3 reads CASSQGAFNQPQHF. In nucleotides, the CDR3 is TGTGCCAGCAGTCAGGGCGCTTTCAATCAGCCCCAGCATTTT.